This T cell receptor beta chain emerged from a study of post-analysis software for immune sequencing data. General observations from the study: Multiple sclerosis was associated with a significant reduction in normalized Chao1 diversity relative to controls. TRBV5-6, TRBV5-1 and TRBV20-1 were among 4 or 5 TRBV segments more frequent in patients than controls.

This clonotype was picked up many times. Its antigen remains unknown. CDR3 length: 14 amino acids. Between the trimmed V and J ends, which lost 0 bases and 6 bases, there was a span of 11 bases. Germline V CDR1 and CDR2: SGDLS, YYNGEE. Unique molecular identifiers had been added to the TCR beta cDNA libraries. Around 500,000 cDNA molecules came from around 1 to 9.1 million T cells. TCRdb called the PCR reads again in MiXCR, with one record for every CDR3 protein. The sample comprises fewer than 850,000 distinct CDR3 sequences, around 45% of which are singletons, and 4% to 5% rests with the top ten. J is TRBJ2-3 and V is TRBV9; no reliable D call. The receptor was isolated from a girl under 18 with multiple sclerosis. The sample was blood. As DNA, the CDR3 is TGTGCCAGCAGCGTAGAAACAGTCAAGGATACGCAGTATTTT. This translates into CASSVETVKDTQYF. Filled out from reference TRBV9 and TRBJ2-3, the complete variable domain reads DSGVTQTPKHLITATGQRVTLRCSPRSGDLSVYWYQQSLDQGLQFLIQYYNGEERAKGNILERFSAQQFPDLHSELNLSSLELGDSALYFCASSVETVKDTQYFGPGTRLTVL.